This T cell receptor beta chain is from a study of molecular identifiers for immune sequencing clone quantification. Looking at the study overall: Across replicate runs, RNA obtained from around 20,000 or 100,000 naive CD8 cells was divided into five, with four undergoing sequencing. The study's findings and limits: A single cell's spiked Jurkat TCR RNA was reportedly detectable among roughly 1 million naive cells. In naive cells, clones above 20 RNA copies held under 1% of molecules, whereas in effector cells they held over 97%.

Previously described methods and listed TCR primers were employed for the bulk TCR libraries. Each CDR3 protein is one row after TCRdb ran MiXCR on the PCR reads. The data show 250,000 to 400,000 distinct CDR3 sequences, around 21% seen once. The CDR3 length is 17 residues. V was cut by 0 bases and J by 0 bases, with 11 bases left in between. Germline V gene sequence: CDR1 MGHRA, CDR2 YSYEKL. Of note for this clonotype: Its antigen is currently unknown.

The TCR was taken from a human donor in good health. Some libraries in this study had Jurkat cell RNA spiked in. Source material: naive CD8+ T cells from blood, with Jurkat cell RNA spiked in. The subset was: FACS-sorted CD8+CD4-CCR7+CD45RA+ naive T cells. The chain employs TRBV4-1 and TRBJ1-4; D remains unclear. The CDR3 DNA reads as TGCGCCAGCAGCCAAGAAATACGCCTTGCAACTAATGAAAAACTGTTTTTT. Protein sequence: CASSQEIRLATNEKLFF.